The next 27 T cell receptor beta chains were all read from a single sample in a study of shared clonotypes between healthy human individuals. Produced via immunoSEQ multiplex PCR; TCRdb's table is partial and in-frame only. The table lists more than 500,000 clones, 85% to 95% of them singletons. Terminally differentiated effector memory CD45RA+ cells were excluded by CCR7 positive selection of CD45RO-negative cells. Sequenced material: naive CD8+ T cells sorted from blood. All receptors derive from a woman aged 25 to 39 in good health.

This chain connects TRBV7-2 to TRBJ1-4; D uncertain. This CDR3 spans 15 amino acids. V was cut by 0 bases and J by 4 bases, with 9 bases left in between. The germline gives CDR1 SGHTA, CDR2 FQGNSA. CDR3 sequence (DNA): TGTGCCAGCAGCTTAGCCAGGACCCTTAATGAAAAACTGTTTTTT. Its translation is CASSLARTLNEKLFF.

CDR3 protein: CASRILAGLGNEQFF. Here the CDR3 DNA reads TGTGCCAGCAGGATACTAGCGGGATTGGGCAATGAGCAGTTCTTC. The chain has TRBV7-8 and TRBJ2-1; 10 positions agree with TRBD2. The CDR3 is 15 amino acids. CDR1 and CDR2 from the germline V gene are SGHVS and FQNEAQ. The V and J ends lost 6 bases and 6 bases, in that order; junction bases with no gene match: 8.

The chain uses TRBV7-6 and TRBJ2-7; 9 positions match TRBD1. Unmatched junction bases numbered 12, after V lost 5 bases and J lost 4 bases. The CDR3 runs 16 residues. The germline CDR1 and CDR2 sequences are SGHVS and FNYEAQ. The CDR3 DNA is TGTGCCAGCAGCCACGGGTCCGGGACAGGGTTTTACGAGCAGTACTTC. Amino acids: CASSHGSGTGFYEQYF. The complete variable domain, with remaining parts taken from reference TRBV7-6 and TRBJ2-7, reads GAGVSQSPRYKVTKRGQDVALRCDPISGHVSLYWYRQALGQGPEFLTYFNYEAQQDKSGLPNDRFSAERPEGSISTLTIQRTEQRDSAMYRCASSHGSGTGFYEQYFGPGTRLTVT.

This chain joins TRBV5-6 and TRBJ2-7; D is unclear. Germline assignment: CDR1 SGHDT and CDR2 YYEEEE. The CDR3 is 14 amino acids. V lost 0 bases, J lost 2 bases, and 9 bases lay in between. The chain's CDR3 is CASSLVDRAYEQYF. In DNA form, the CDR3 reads TGTGCCAGCAGCTTGGTTGACCGAGCCTACGAGCAGTACTTC.

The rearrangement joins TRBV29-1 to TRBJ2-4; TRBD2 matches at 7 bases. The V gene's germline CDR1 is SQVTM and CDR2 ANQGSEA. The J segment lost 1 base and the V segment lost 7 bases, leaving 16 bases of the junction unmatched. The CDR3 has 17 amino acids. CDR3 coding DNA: TGCAGCGCCTACCTAGCCAGGCGGGGGAGGGCCAAAAACATTCAGTACTTC. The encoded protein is CSAYLARRGRAKNIQYF. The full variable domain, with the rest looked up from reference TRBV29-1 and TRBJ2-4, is SAVISQKPSRDICQRGTSLTIQCQVDSQVTMMFWYRQQPGQSLTLIATANQGSEATYESGFVIDKFPISRPNLTFSTLTVSNMSPEDSSIYLCSAYLARRGRAKNIQYFGAGTRLSVL.

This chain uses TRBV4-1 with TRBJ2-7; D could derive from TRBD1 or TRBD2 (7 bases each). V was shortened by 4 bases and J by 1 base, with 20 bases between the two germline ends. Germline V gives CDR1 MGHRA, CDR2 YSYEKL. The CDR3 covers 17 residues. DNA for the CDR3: TGCGCCAGCAGCCCCCAGGGGGGGCGGGGGATATCCTACGAGCAGTACTTC. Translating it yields CASSPQGGRGISYEQYF.

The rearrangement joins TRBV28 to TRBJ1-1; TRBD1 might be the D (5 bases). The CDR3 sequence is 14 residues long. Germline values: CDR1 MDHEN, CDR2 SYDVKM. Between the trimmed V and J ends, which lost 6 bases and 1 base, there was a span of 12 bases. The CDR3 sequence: CASRWGGSNTEAFF. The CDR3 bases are TGTGCCAGCAGGTGGGGGGGGTCGAACACTGAAGCTTTCTTT.

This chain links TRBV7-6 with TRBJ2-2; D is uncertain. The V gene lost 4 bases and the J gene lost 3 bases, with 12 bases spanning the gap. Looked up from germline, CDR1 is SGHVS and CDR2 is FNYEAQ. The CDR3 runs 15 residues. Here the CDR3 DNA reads TGTGCCAGCAGCTCCCCAGACCGGCACACCGGGGAGCTGTTTTTT. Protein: CASSSPDRHTGELFF.

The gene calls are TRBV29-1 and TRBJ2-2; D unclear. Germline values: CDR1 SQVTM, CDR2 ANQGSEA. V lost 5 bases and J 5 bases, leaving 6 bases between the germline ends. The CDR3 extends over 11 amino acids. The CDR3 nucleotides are TGCAGCGTTCGACTTACCGGGGAGCTGTTTTTT. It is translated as CSVRLTGELFF.

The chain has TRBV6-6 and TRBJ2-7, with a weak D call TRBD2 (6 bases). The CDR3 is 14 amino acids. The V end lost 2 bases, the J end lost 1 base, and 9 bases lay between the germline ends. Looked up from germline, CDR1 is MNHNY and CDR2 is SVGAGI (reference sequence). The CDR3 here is CASSYRGESYEQYF. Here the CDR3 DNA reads TGTGCCAGCAGTTACCGCGGGGAATCCTACGAGCAGTACTTC.

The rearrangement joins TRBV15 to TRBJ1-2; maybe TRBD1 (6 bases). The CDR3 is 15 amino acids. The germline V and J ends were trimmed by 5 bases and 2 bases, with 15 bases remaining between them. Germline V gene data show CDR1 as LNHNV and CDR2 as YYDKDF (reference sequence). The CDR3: CATSAEQGPNYGYTF. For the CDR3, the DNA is TGTGCCACCAGCGCTGAACAGGGCCCCAACTATGGCTACACCTTC.

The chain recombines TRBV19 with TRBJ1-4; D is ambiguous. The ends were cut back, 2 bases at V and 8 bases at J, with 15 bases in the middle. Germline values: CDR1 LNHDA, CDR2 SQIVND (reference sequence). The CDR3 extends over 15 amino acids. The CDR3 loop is CASSIRTWDQEKLFF. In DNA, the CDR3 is TGTGCCAGTAGTATAAGGACCTGGGATCAGGAAAAACTGTTTTTT.

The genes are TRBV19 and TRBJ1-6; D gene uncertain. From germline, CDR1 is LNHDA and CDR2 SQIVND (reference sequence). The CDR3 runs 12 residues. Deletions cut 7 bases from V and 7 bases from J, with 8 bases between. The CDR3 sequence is CASTNGNSPLHF. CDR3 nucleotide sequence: TGTGCCAGTACCAACGGGAATTCACCCCTCCACTTT.

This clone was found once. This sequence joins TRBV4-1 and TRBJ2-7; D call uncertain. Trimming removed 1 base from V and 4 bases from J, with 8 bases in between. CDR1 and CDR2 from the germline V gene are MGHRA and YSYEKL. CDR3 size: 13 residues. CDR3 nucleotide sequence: TGCGCCAGCAGCCAAGTTAAGGAATACGAGCAGTACTTC. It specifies CASSQVKEYEQYF.

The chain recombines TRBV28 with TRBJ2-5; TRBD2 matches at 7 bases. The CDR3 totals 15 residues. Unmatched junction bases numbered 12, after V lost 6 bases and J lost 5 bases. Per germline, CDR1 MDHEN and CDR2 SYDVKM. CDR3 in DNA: TGTGCCAGCAGACGGACTAGAGAATCCTGGGAGACCCAGTACTTC. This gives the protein CASRRTRESWETQYF.

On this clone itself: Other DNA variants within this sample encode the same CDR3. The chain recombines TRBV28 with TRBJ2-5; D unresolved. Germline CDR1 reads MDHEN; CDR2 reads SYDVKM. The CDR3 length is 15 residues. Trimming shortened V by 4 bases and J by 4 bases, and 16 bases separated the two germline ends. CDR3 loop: CASSYSPPAPETQYF. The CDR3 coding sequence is TGTGCCAGCAGTTATAGCCCACCCGCTCCAGAGACCCAGTACTTC.

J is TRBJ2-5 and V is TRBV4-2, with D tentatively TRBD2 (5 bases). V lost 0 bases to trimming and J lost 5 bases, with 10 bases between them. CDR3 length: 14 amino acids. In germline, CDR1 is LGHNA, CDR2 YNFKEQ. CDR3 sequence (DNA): TGTGCCAGCAGCCAAGATTTCAGAGGGGAGACCCAGTACTTC. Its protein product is CASSQDFRGETQYF.

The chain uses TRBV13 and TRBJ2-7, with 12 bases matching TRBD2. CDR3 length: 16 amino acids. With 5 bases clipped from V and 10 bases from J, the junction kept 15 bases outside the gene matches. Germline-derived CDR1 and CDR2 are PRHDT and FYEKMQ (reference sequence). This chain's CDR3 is CASSPVAPRTSGEQYF. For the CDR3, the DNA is TGTGCCAGCAGCCCAGTCGCCCCCAGGACTAGCGGGGAACAGTACTTC. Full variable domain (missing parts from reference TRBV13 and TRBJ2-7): AAGVIQSPRHLIKEKRETATLKCYPIPRHDTVYWYQQGPGQDPQFLISFYEKMQSDKGSIPDRFSAQQFSDYHSELNMSSLELGDSALYFCASSPVAPRTSGEQYFGPGTRLTVT.

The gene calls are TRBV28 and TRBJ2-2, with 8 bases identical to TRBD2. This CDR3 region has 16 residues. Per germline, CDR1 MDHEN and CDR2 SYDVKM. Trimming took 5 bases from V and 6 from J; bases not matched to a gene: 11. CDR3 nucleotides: TGTGCCAGCAGTCTCACTTTAGCGGGATGGGCCGGGGAGCTGTTTTTT. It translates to CASSLTLAGWAGELFF.

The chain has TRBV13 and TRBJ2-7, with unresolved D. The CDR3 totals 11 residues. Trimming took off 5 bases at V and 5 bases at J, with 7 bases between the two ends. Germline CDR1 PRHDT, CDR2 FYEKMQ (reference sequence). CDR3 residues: CASSLRNEQYF. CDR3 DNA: TGTGCCAGCAGCCTCCGAAACGAGCAGTACTTC. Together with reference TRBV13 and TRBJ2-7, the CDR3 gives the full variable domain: AAGVIQSPRHLIKEKRETATLKCYPIPRHDTVYWYQQGPGQDPQFLISFYEKMQSDKGSIPDRFSAQQFSDYHSELNMSSLELGDSALYFCASSLRNEQYFGPGTRLTVT.

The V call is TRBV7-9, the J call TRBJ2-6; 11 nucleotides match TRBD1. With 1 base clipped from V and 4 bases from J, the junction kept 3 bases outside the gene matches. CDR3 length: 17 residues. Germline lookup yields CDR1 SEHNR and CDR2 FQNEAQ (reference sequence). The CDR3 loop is CASSLGTGGSGANVLTF. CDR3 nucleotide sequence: TGTGCCAGCAGCTTAGGGACAGGGGGCTCCGGGGCCAACGTCCTGACTTTC. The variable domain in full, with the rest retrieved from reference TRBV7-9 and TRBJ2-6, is DTGVSQNPRHKITKRGQNVTFRCDPISEHNRLYWYRQTLGQGPEFLTYFQNEAQLEKSRLLSDRFSAERPKGSFSTLEIQRTEQGDSAMYLCASSLGTGGSGANVLTFGAGSRLTVL.

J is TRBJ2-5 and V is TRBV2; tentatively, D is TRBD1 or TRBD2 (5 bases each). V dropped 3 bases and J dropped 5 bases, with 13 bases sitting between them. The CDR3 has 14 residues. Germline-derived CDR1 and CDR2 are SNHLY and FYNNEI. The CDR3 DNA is TGTGCCAGCAGTGAGGGGCGGGTTATGGAGACCCAGTACTTC. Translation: CASSEGRVMETQYF.

The CDR3 spells CASSRLAGSTYEQYF. The CDR3, as DNA: TGTGCCAGCAGCCGACTAGCGGGATCCACCTACGAGCAGTACTTC. The chain employs TRBV11-2 and TRBJ2-7, with 11 bases identical to TRBD2. The CDR3 totals 15 residues. CDR1 is SGHAT and CDR2 is FQNNGV in the germline V gene. Germline trimming cut 5 bases from V and 2 bases from J; bases unmatched to any gene: 5.

CDR3 in amino acids: CAISENIGTEHNYGYTF. The CDR3, as DNA: TGTGCCATCAGTGAGAATATCGGGACAGAACATAACTATGGCTACACCTTC. The chain combines TRBV10-3 with TRBJ1-2; TRBD1 matches at 7 bases. Germline V gives CDR1 ENHRY, CDR2 SYGVKD. V was clipped by 2 bases and J by 1 base; unmatched bases: 10. CDR3 length: 17 amino acids.

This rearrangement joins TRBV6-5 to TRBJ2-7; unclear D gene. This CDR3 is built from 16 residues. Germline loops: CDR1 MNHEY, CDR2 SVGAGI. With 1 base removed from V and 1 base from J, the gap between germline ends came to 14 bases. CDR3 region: CASSYWRLTASYEQYF. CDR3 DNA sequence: TGTGCCAGCAGTTACTGGCGACTCACGGCGTCCTACGAGCAGTACTTC.

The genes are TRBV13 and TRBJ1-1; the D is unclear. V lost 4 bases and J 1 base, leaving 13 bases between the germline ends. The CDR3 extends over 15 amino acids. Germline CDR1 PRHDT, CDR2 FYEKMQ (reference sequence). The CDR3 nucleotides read TGTGCCAGCAGCTCCGGCGGCTTCGGGAACACTGAAGCTTTCTTT. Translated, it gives CASSSGGFGNTEAFF. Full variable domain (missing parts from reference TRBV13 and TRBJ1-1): AAGVIQSPRHLIKEKRETATLKCYPIPRHDTVYWYQQGPGQDPQFLISFYEKMQSDKGSIPDRFSAQQFSDYHSELNMSSLELGDSALYFCASSSGGFGNTEAFFGQGTRLTVV.

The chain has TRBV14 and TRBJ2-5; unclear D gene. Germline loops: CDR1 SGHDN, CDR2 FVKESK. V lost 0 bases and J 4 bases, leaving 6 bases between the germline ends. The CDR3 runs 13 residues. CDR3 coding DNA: TGTGCCAGCAGCCAAGAAGTAGGAGAGACCCAGTACTTC. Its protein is CASSQEVGETQYF.